One sample yielded the 6 T cell receptor beta chains listed below, sequenced in a study of T cells in localized non-small cell lung cancer (dated by TCRdb to 2018 to 2020). Libraries came from the immunoSEQ multiplex PCR assay. TCRdb limited this immuneACCESS table to in-frame rearrangements with V and J called. A share of clones is missing; checked studies link under half to unresolved V genes, and the rest is unexplained. The sample includes 1,700 or so clones, with roughly 20% observed a single time. Together, the top ten hold about 9% of the sample. This specimen consisted of normal lung tissue next to the tumor, obtained before any cancer treatment. These receptors originate from a woman between 40 and 69 years old with stage I lung adenocarcinoma.

In DNA, the CDR3 is TGTGCCAGCAGCTTTGGGTCGGACAGATACCTTTACGAGCAGTACTTC. Protein product: CASSFGSDRYLYEQYF. J is TRBJ2-7 and V is TRBV11-3; a possible D gene is TRBD1 (6 bases). The CDR3 extends over 16 amino acids. Germline V gene lookup returns CDR1 SGHNT and CDR2 YENEEA. The germline V and J ends were trimmed by 3 bases and 4 bases, with 19 bases remaining between them.

The chain links TRBV6-8 to TRBJ1-1; 7 nucleotides line up with TRBD1. Germline V gene lookup returns CDR1 MNHGY and CDR2 SAAAGT. This CDR3 is 14 amino acids long. The trim removed 5 bases at V and 6 bases at J, leaving 9 bases unmatched. The CDR3 reads CASSDPGGIAEAFF. The CDR3 DNA is TGTGCCAGCAGTGATCCAGGGGGTATCGCTGAAGCTTTCTTT.

V gene TRBV6-8 combines with J gene TRBJ2-7; maybe TRBD1 (6 bases). Germline V gives CDR1 MNHGY, CDR2 SAAAGT. This CDR3 contains 14 residues. V was cut by 2 bases and J by 4 bases, with 12 bases left in between. In DNA, the CDR3 is TGTGCCAGCAGTTACGGTCCAGGGGAATACGAGCAGTACTTC. Protein product: CASSYGPGEYEQYF.

This clone was seen a few times. This chain joins TRBV6-8 and TRBJ1-5; D not certain. This CDR3 has 12 amino acids. V was trimmed by 6 bases and J by 9 bases, leaving 12 bases between them. Germline CDR1 reads MNHGY; CDR2 reads SAAAGT. Written as DNA, the CDR3 is TGTGCCAGCAGCCCACGGGAATGGCCCCAGCATTTT. The encoded protein is CASSPREWPQHF.

The chain joins TRBV4-1 to TRBJ2-1; the match to TRBD2 covers 11 bases. This CDR3 has 16 amino acids. From germline, CDR1 is MGHRA and CDR2 YSYEKL. Germline trimming cut 0 bases from V and 6 bases from J; bases unmatched to any gene: 4. The CDR3 DNA reads TGCGCCAGCAGCCAAGATGTGGGACTAGCGGTCAATGAGCAGTTCTTC. It is translated as CASSQDVGLAVNEQFF.

This sequence joins TRBV11-3 and TRBJ1-2; 7 bases match TRBD1. Losses at the gene ends were 5 bases for V and 5 bases for J; bases not matched to a gene: 8. This CDR3 is built from 14 residues. CDR1 is SGHNT, CDR2 YENEEA, per germline. The CDR3 loop reads CASSRRQGVYGYTF. CDR3 in DNA: TGTGCCAGCAGCCGAAGACAGGGAGTATATGGCTACACCTTC.